The 18 T cell receptor beta chains given below trace back to one sample, sequenced in a study of human T cells and chemical hapten exposure. MiXCR, applied by TCRdb to the RACE reads, yields one record per CDR3 protein. Of roughly 90,000 distinct CDR3 sequences in the sample, approximately 10% were seen once. Time point meaning: patch test 3, about 24 weeks after DPC sensitization. Treatment defined: therapeutic diphenylcyclopropenone sensitization with weekly scalp DPC. The source was whole blood, collected in connection with sensitization to the hapten diphenylcyclopropenone (DPC). These receptors originate from a woman in her 30s with alopecia areata. Some clones in this sample may be carry-over from other donors' samples.

The V gene is TRBV28, the J gene TRBJ2-7, with 9 bases aligning to TRBD1. Germline V gene lookup returns CDR1 MDHEN and CDR2 SYDVKM. This CDR3 contains 18 residues. With V trimmed by 5 bases and J by 2 bases, 16 bases remained unmatched. In DNA, the CDR3 is TGTGCCAGCAGTCTTCCCACGTGGACAGGGGCGTCGGCCTACGAGCAGTACGTC. This translates into CASSLPTWTGASAYEQYV.

This clonotype was detected many times. The chain joins TRBV19 to TRBJ1-2, with D possibly being TRBD1 (6 bases). The germline gives CDR1 LNHDA, CDR2 SQIVND (reference sequence). CDR3 length: 20 residues. The V end was cut by 7 bases, the J end by 3 bases, with 33 bases between. The CDR3 DNA is TGTGCCAGTAATATCAGGGGCCGGCGGGACATACCACCCCGGGACTATGGCTACACCTTC. It translates to CASNIRGRRDIPPRDYGYTF.

This clonotype showed up many times. This chain joins TRBV6-6 and TRBJ2-1; D may be TRBD1 (6 bases). CDR3 length equals 15 residues. CDR1 MNHNY and CDR2 SVGAGI come from the germline V gene (reference sequence). V dropped 6 bases and J dropped 6 bases, with 18 bases sitting between them. CDR3 bases: TGTGCCAGCAGCCCCCGACAGGCCTTAGGCAATGAGCAGTTCTTC. Protein product: CASSPRQALGNEQFF.

This clonotype was found many times. V is TRBV7-8 and J is TRBJ2-7; unclear D gene. CDR1 and CDR2 (germline): SGHVS, FQNEAQ. The V end lost 5 bases, the J end lost 3 bases, and 11 bases lay between the germline ends. The CDR3 extends over 13 amino acids. In DNA form, the CDR3 reads TGTGCCAGCAGCCCAACAGCCAACTACGAGCAGTACGTC. Translating it yields CASSPTANYEQYV.

This clonotype was seen a handful of times. This chain links TRBV4-1 with TRBJ2-7, with D possibly TRBD1 on 6 matching bases. The V gene lost 3 bases and the J gene lost 3 bases, with 15 bases spanning the gap. The CDR3 runs to 15 residues. Germline CDR1 reads MGHRA; CDR2 reads YSYEKL. The CDR3 nucleotides read TGCGCCAGCAGCCATTTAGGACAGCCTTACTACGAGCAGTACGTC. It is translated as CASSHLGQPYYEQYV.

The rearrangement joins TRBV7-3 to TRBJ2-7; TRBD2 agrees at 7 bases. CDR1 and CDR2 (germline): SGHTA, FQGTGA. The CDR3 has 13 amino acids. J was trimmed by 6 bases and V by 4 bases; bases with no gene match: 6. CDR3 loop: CASSSLWGGEQYF. The DNA of the CDR3 is TGTGCCAGCAGCTCCCTCTGGGGGGGCGAGCAGTACTTC.

The V call is TRBV30, the J call TRBJ1-5; a possible D gene is TRBD1 (5 bases). Trimming removed 0 bases at V and 12 bases at J, with 12 bases between. The CDR3 loop spans 12 amino acids. Germline V lookup: CDR1 GTSNPN, CDR2 SVGIG (reference sequence). For the CDR3, the DNA is TGTGCCTGGAGTGTCCGCGCGGGACGCCAGCATTTT. Translation gives CAWSVRAGRQHF.

This clonotype was observed a handful of times. The chain carries TRBV7-8 and TRBJ2-2; D is uncertain. The CDR3 has 15 amino acids. The germline V gene has CDR1 SGHVS and CDR2 FQNEAQ. The ends were cut back, 2 bases at V and 1 base at J, with 8 bases in the middle. This CDR3 is CASSLRSVNTGELFF. The CDR3 DNA reads TGTGCCAGCAGCTTAAGGTCCGTGAACACCGGGGAGCTGTTTTTT.

Only a few counts were recorded for this clonotype. This sequence joins TRBV6-2 or TRBV6-3 and TRBJ2-2; D gene ambiguous. The germline gives CDR1 MNHEY, CDR2 SVGEGT. The CDR3 contains 15 residues. Trimming cost V 0 bases and J 2 bases, with 7 bases left between them. The CDR3 loop is CASSYSRPNTGELFF. The CDR3, as DNA: TGTGCCAGCAGTTACTCGCGGCCCAACACCGGGGAGCTGTTTTTT.

This clonotype has only a few counts. The rearrangement uses TRBV29-1 and TRBJ2-3; 7 bases line up with TRBD2. The germline CDR1 and CDR2 sequences are SQVTM and ANQGSEA. J gave up 6 bases and V 5 bases, and 11 bases lay outside the gene matches. The CDR3 runs to 14 residues. CDR3 in amino acids: CSVLRLARGDTQYF. For the CDR3, the DNA is TGCAGCGTTCTTAGGCTAGCGCGGGGGGATACGCAGTATTTT.

The rearrangement joins TRBV28 to TRBJ2-4; D remains unclear. The CDR3 length is 15 residues. The V and J ends lost 5 bases and 9 bases respectively, with 20 bases between them. CDR1 and CDR2 (germline): MDHEN, SYDVKM. The CDR3 loop reads CASSDPGFQPSIQYF. In DNA, the CDR3 is TGTGCCAGCAGTGATCCCGGGTTCCAGCCCTCCATTCAGTACTTC.

This clonotype was picked up a small number of times. This chain connects TRBV28 to TRBJ2-3, with unresolved D. The CDR3 has 14 amino acids. Germline assignment: CDR1 MDHEN and CDR2 SYDVKM. V lost 3 bases and J 1 base, leaving 8 bases between the germline ends. CDR3 region: CASSFRVGTDTQYF. CDR3 bases: TGTGCCAGCAGTTTTAGGGTTGGCACAGATACGCAGTATTTT.

In its sample, this clonotype was seen many times. The rearrangement links TRBV11-2 to TRBJ2-1, with 7 positions matching TRBD2. With V trimmed by 2 bases and J by 4 bases, 5 bases remained unmatched. The CDR3 extends over 15 amino acids. The germline gives CDR1 SGHAT, CDR2 FQNNGV. CDR3 coding DNA: TGTGCCAGCAGCTTATGGAGCGGGGCTTACAATGAGCAGTTCTTC. This codes for CASSLWSGAYNEQFF.

The gene calls are TRBV7-2 and TRBJ2-7; D gene ambiguous. This CDR3 region has 15 residues. Trimming stripped 1 base from V and 2 bases from J, with 12 bases between. Germline values: CDR1 SGHTA, CDR2 FQGNSA. The CDR3 region is CASSLGVGLTYEQYF. DNA for the CDR3: TGTGCCAGCAGCTTAGGGGTGGGCCTGACCTACGAGCAGTACTTC. Together with reference TRBV7-2 and TRBJ2-7, the CDR3 gives the full variable domain: GAGVSQSPSNKVTEKGKDVELRCDPISGHTALYWYRQSLGQGLEFLIYFQGNSAPDKSGLPSDRFSAERTGGSVSTLTIQRTQQEDSAVYLCASSLGVGLTYEQYFGPGTRLTVT.

This clonotype has a count of ten or more. J is TRBJ2-3 and V is TRBV5-1; D unresolved. CDR1 is SGHRS, CDR2 YFSETQ, per germline. V gave up 7 bases and J gave up 6 bases, with 12 bases separating them. This CDR3 contains 12 residues. The CDR3 is CASQGREDTQYF. CDR3 sequence (DNA): TGCGCCAGCCAAGGCAGAGAGGATACGCAGTATTTT.

The chain couples TRBV28 to TRBJ2-5; 7 positions agree with TRBD2. The J segment lost 4 bases and the V segment lost 8 bases, leaving 10 bases of the junction unmatched. Germline V gives CDR1 MDHEN, CDR2 SYDVKM. This CDR3 spans 14 amino acids. For the CDR3, the DNA is TGTGCCAGCGGGAACCCAGGGAGGGGAGAGACCCAGTACTTC. Protein: CASGNPGRGETQYF.

In DNA, the CDR3 is TGCGCCAGCAGCCAAGATCGGGAAAAACTGTTTTTT. Protein: CASSQDREKLFF. The V gene is TRBV4-1, the J gene TRBJ1-4, with unresolved D. This CDR3 contains 12 residues. The ends were cut back, 0 bases at V and 8 bases at J, with 4 bases in the middle. Germline V CDR1 and CDR2: MGHRA, YSYEKL.

This clonotype was counted ten times or more. The V gene is TRBV11-2, the J gene TRBJ1-2; 7 positions agree with TRBD1. The junction had 4 bases not matched to a gene; V was cut back by 4 bases and J by 5 bases. The CDR3 loop spans 13 amino acids. Germline CDR1 and CDR2: SGHAT and FQNNGV. CDR3 region: CASSSGTAYGYTF. CDR3 DNA sequence: TGTGCCAGCAGCTCCGGGACAGCTTATGGCTACACCTTC.